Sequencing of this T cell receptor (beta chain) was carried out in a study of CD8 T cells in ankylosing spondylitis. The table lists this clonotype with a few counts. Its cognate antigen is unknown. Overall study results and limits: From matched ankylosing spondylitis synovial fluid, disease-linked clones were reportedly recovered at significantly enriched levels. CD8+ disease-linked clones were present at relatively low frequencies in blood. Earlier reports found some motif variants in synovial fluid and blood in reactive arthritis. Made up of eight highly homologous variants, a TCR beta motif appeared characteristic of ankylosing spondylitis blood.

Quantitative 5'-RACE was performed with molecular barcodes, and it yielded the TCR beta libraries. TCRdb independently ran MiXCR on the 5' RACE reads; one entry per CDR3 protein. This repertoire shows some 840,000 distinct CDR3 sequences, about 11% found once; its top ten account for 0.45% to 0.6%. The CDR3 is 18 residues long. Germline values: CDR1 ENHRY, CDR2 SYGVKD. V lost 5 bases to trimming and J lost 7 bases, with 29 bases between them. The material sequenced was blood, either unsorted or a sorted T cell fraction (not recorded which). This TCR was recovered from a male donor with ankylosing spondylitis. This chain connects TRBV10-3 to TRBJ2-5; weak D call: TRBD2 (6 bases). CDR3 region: CAISSSGRADGRDWTQYF. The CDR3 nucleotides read TGTGCCATCAGTTCCAGCGGGCGGGCCGACGGAAGAGACTGGACCCAGTACTTC.